Following are 32 T cell receptor beta chains from one sample sequenced in a study of cytomegalovirus exposure and HLA in healthy donors. Use of 60 Vbeta and 13 Jbeta primers characterized the PCR. Sequencing was performed with immunoSEQ multiplex PCR; in TCRdb, only in-frame clones are kept and a portion is missing. This table has around 57,000 clones, around 90% appearing once. Sequencing used PBMCs. Receptors were obtained from a man aged 25-45 years in good health and CMV-seropositive.

The chain links TRBV7-3 to TRBJ2-1; 12 bases line up with TRBD2. With 5 bases clipped from V and 6 bases from J, the junction kept 11 bases outside the gene matches. The CDR3 has 17 residues. Germline values: CDR1 SGHTA, CDR2 FQGTGA. The CDR3: CASSPTSGRNLANEQFF. CDR3 bases: TGTGCCAGCAGCCCCACTAGCGGGAGGAACCTTGCCAATGAGCAGTTCTTC. The variable domain in full, with the rest retrieved from reference TRBV7-3 and TRBJ2-1, is GAGVSQTPSNKVTEKGKYVELRCDPISGHTALYWYRQSLGQGPEFLIYFQGTGAADDSGLPNDRFFAVRPEGSVSTLKIQRTERGDSAVYLCASSPTSGRNLANEQFFGPGTRLTVL.

V gene TRBV18 combines with J gene TRBJ2-3; 9 bases line up with TRBD1. V lost 3 bases to trimming and J lost 3 bases; unmatched junction nucleotides: 7. Germline-derived CDR1 and CDR2 are KGHSH and LQKENI. The CDR3 totals 16 residues. CDR3 residues: CASSPPGQGGTDTQYF. The CDR3, as DNA: TGTGCCAGCTCACCCCCGGGACAGGGAGGGACAGATACGCAGTATTTT.

The rearrangement links TRBV28 to TRBJ1-2; D is unclear. The germline V gene encodes CDR1 MDHEN and CDR2 SYDVKM. V was shortened by 10 bases and J by 7 bases, with 10 bases between the two germline ends. The CDR3 spans 10 residues. The CDR3 region has the DNA TGTGCCACCCTCCTGGCTGGCTACACCTTC. Translating gives CATLLAGYTF.

As concerns this clone: Within the sample, other DNA sequences also encode this same CDR3. The chain couples TRBV5-4 to TRBJ2-1; D might be TRBD1 (6 bases). CDR1 is SGHNT, CDR2 YYREEE, per germline (reference sequence). Trimming took 2 bases from V and 2 from J, leaving 11 bases between them. This CDR3 contains 15 residues. The CDR3 DNA is TGTGCCAGCAGCTTAGAACAGGGAGCCTACAATGAGCAGTTCTTC. It encodes CASSLEQGAYNEQFF.

CDR3 amino acids: CATSRDQTNQPQHF. The CDR3 coding sequence is TGTGCCACCAGCAGAGATCAGACAAATCAGCCCCAGCATTTT. This chain connects TRBV15 to TRBJ1-5; D unclear. The germline V and J ends were trimmed by 0 bases and 4 bases, with 7 bases remaining between them. This CDR3 has 14 residues. The V gene's germline CDR1 is LNHNV and CDR2 YYDKDF (reference sequence). The whole variable domain, filled in from reference TRBV15 and TRBJ1-5, reads DAMVIQNPRYQVTQFGKPVTLSCSQTLNHNVMYWYQQKSSQAPKLLFHYYDKDFNNEADTPDNFQSRRPNTSFCFLDIRSPGLGDTAMYLCATSRDQTNQPQHFGDGTRLSIL.

The V and J genes are TRBV7-9 and TRBJ1-1; 10 bases are a match to TRBD1. The trim removed 8 bases at V and 6 bases at J, leaving 3 bases unmatched. The CDR3 has 12 residues. CDR1 SEHNR and CDR2 FQNEAQ come from the germline V gene (reference sequence). The CDR3 reads CASRTGGAEAFF. DNA of the CDR3: TGTGCCAGCCGGACAGGGGGAGCTGAAGCTTTCTTT. Together with reference TRBV7-9 and TRBJ1-1, the CDR3 gives the full variable domain: DTGVSQNPRHKITKRGQNVTFRCDPISEHNRLYWYRQTLGQGPEFLTYFQNEAQLEKSRLLSDRFSAERPKGSFSTLEIQRTEQGDSAMYLCASRTGGAEAFFGQGTRLTVV.

The V and J genes are TRBV14 and TRBJ1-1, with D possibly TRBD1 on 6 matching bases. The germline gives CDR1 SGHDN, CDR2 FVKESK. This CDR3 is 17 amino acids long. V dropped 1 base and J dropped 1 base, with 16 bases sitting between them. The CDR3 is CASSQGRGIVTNTEAFF. In DNA form, the CDR3 reads TGTGCCAGCAGCCAAGGAAGGGGGATCGTAACGAACACTGAAGCTTTCTTT.

The chain carries TRBV13 and TRBJ1-1, with TRBD1 identical over 7 bases. Germline-derived CDR1 and CDR2 are PRHDT and FYEKMQ (reference sequence). The junction had 10 bases not matched to a gene; V was cut back by 3 bases and J by 6 bases. The CDR3 is 15 residues long. The CDR3 loop reads CASSFKAGGESEAFF. In DNA, the CDR3 is TGTGCCAGCAGCTTCAAGGCAGGGGGAGAATCTGAAGCTTTCTTT.

This rearrangement joins TRBV6-4 to TRBJ2-6; tentative D call: TRBD1 (6 bases). The germline V gene has CDR1 MRHNA and CDR2 SNTAGT. There are 16 residues in the CDR3. V lost 9 bases and J lost 0, with 15 bases in between. The CDR3 DNA follows: TGTGCCAGAAGACAGGAATACCCCTCTGGGGCCAACGTCCTGACTTTC. Protein sequence: CARRQEYPSGANVLTF.

The chain is built from TRBV2 and TRBJ2-6; 8 nucleotides agree with TRBD1. This CDR3 has 16 amino acids. The trim removed 7 bases at V and 4 bases at J, leaving 9 bases unmatched. Germline lookup yields CDR1 SNHLY and CDR2 FYNNEI. DNA of the CDR3: TGTGCCAGCACCGTTCAGGGGGCGAGAGGGGCCAACGTCCTGACTTTC. Translation: CASTVQGARGANVLTF.

This chain connects TRBV19 to TRBJ2-7, with 7 bases that match TRBD1. Germline V CDR1 and CDR2: LNHDA, SQIVND (reference sequence). This CDR3 contains 14 residues. With 8 bases clipped from V and 7 bases from J, the junction kept 14 bases outside the gene matches. The CDR3 DNA is TGTGCCAGTTCCTCTGGACAGGAAGGAGGTGAGCAGTACTTC. Translating gives CASSSGQEGGEQYF.

V is TRBV7-9 and J is TRBJ2-1, with 11 bases that match TRBD2. With 5 bases clipped from V and 4 bases from J, the junction kept 7 bases outside the gene matches. The V gene's germline CDR1 is SEHNR and CDR2 FQNEAQ (reference sequence). The CDR3 sequence is 16 residues long. For the CDR3, the DNA is TGTGCCAGCAGCCTTACCGGGACTAGCGGATACAATGAGCAGTTCTTC. Encoded protein: CASSLTGTSGYNEQFF.

This chain uses TRBV27 with TRBJ1-2, with D possibly being TRBD1 (5 bases). Germline lookup yields CDR1 MNHEY and CDR2 SMNVEV (reference sequence). This CDR3 is 16 amino acids long. V was cut by 3 bases and J by 8 bases, with 22 bases left in between. CDR3 in amino acids: CASSFRTGEGVGGYTF. The DNA of the CDR3 is TGTGCCAGCAGTTTTCGCACGGGGGAGGGAGTTGGGGGCTACACCTTC.

The chain uses TRBV27 and TRBJ2-5, with 8 bases lining up with TRBD2. Germline-derived CDR1 and CDR2 are MNHEY and SMNVEV (reference sequence). The trim removed 8 bases at V and 5 bases at J, leaving 10 bases unmatched. This CDR3 is built from 14 residues. This CDR3 reads CASSGRGGGETQYF. For the CDR3, the DNA is TGTGCCAGCTCCGGACGGGGCGGGGGGGAGACCCAGTACTTC.

This chain uses TRBV11-2 with TRBJ2-7, with a tentative D call TRBD2 (5 bases). Germline loops: CDR1 SGHAT, CDR2 FQNNGV. Trimming took 5 bases from V and 3 from J, leaving 8 bases between them. This CDR3 has 12 amino acids. The CDR3, as DNA: TGTGCCAGCAGCGCTAGCTTCTACGAGCAGTACTTC. It is translated as CASSASFYEQYF.

The CDR3 spells CACLSSGSYNEQFF. The CDR3 coding sequence is TGTGCCTGTTTATCTAGCGGATCCTACAATGAGCAGTTCTTC. The chain recombines TRBV30 with TRBJ2-1; 7 bases fit TRBD2. Losses at the gene ends were 6 bases for V and 1 base for J; bases not matched to a gene: 6. CDR1 and CDR2 from the germline V gene are GTSNPN and SVGIG (reference sequence). The CDR3 is 14 residues long.

J is TRBJ2-7 and V is TRBV30, with D uncertain. V was cut by 3 bases and J by 4 bases, with 10 bases left in between. The V gene's germline CDR1 is GTSNPN and CDR2 SVGIG (reference sequence). The CDR3 loop spans 12 amino acids. The CDR3 here is CAWSTSLYEQYF. The CDR3 DNA follows: TGTGCCTGGAGCACCAGTCTTTACGAGCAGTACTTC.

The J gene is TRBJ2-7, the V gene TRBV27; 8 bases fit TRBD2. Germline CDR1 and CDR2: MNHEY and SMNVEV (reference sequence). With V trimmed by 4 bases and J by 7 bases, 9 bases remained unmatched. The length of the CDR3 is 14 residues. In nucleotides, the CDR3 is TGTGCCAGCAGTTCCCTAGCGGGTCGGGGAGAGCAGTACTTC. Translated: CASSSLAGRGEQYF.

The rearrangement uses TRBV5-1 and TRBJ2-4; TRBD2 matches 10 bases. V lost 2 bases and J lost 7; bases outside the gene matches: 18. This CDR3 spans 19 amino acids. Germline CDR1 reads SGHRS; CDR2 reads YFSETQ. CDR3 sequence: CASSLRLAGAERVGNIQYF. The DNA for the CDR3 is TGCGCCAGCAGCTTACGGCTAGCGGGAGCGGAACGAGTTGGTAACATTCAGTACTTC.

The chain uses TRBV19 and TRBJ1-1, with TRBD1 as a possible D gene (5 bases). The CDR3 is 13 residues long. CDR1 is LNHDA, CDR2 SQIVND, per germline (reference sequence). Between the trimmed V and J ends, which lost 6 bases and 1 base, there was a span of 9 bases. The DNA of the CDR3 is TGTGCCAGTAGACCGGGGGGGAACACTGAAGCTTTCTTT. As protein: CASRPGGNTEAFF. The variable domain in full, with the rest retrieved from reference TRBV19 and TRBJ1-1, is DGGITQSPKYLFRKEGQNVTLSCEQNLNHDAMYWYRQDPGQGLRLIYYSQIVNDFQKGDIAEGYSVSREKKESFPLTVTSAQKNPTAFYLCASRPGGNTEAFFGQGTRLTVV.

V is TRBV7-3 and J is TRBJ2-5, with D possibly TRBD2 on 6 matching bases. The CDR3 has 16 residues. The V gene's germline CDR1 is SGHTA and CDR2 FQGTGA. Between the trimmed V and J ends, which lost 0 bases and 4 bases, there was a span of 15 bases. CDR3 in amino acids: CASSLTRTGGRETQYF. In nucleotides, the CDR3 is TGTGCCAGCAGCTTAACGAGAACCGGGGGTCGAGAGACCCAGTACTTC. Complete variable domain (other parts from reference TRBV7-3 and TRBJ2-5): GAGVSQTPSNKVTEKGKYVELRCDPISGHTALYWYRQSLGQGPEFLIYFQGTGAADDSGLPNDRFFAVRPEGSVSTLKIQRTERGDSAVYLCASSLTRTGGRETQYFGPGTRLLVL.

Only one count was recorded for this clone. The chain couples TRBV7-8 to TRBJ2-7; TRBD2 matches 7 bases. CDR3 size: 14 residues. CDR1 and CDR2 (germline): SGHVS, FQNEAQ. Trimming cost V 4 bases and J 0 bases; bases outside gene matches: 3. The CDR3 coding sequence is TGTGCCAGCAGCTCCTGGACTAGCTCCTACGAGCAGTACTTC. Translation gives CASSSWTSSYEQYF. Full variable domain (outside the CDR3, taken from reference TRBV7-8 and TRBJ2-7): GAGVSQSPRYKVAKRGQDVALRCDPISGHVSLFWYQQALGQGPEFLTYFQNEAQLDKSGLPSDRFFAERPEGSVSTLKIQRTQQEDSAVYLCASSSWTSSYEQYFGPGTRLTVT.

J is TRBJ1-4 and V is TRBV2; D possibly corresponds to TRBD1 (5 bases). Germline V gene sequence: CDR1 SNHLY, CDR2 FYNNEI. The CDR3 has 14 residues. The V gene lost 6 bases and the J gene lost 0 bases, with 8 bases spanning the gap. The CDR3 spells CASRDTTTNEKLFF. The CDR3 region has the DNA TGTGCCAGCAGGGACACCACAACTAATGAAAAACTGTTTTTT.

Remarks on this clone: The sample has other DNA sequences that encode this CDR3 too. The chain recombines TRBV6-1 with TRBJ2-3; no definite D call. Per germline, CDR1 MNHNS and CDR2 SASEGT. This CDR3 is 13 amino acids long. Trimming removed 1 base at V and 4 bases at J, with 6 bases between. The CDR3 DNA sequence: TGTGCCAGCAGTGAAGGGGCCCCAGATACGCAGTATTTT. Protein product: CASSEGAPDTQYF.

This clone has only one observation. V is TRBV9 and J is TRBJ2-1; 8 nucleotides match TRBD2. Germline CDR1 and CDR2: SGDLS and YYNGEE. This CDR3 is built from 16 residues. With V trimmed by 4 bases and J by 6 bases, 12 bases remained unmatched. Written as DNA, the CDR3 is TGTGCCAGCAGCCCCAATCAGCGGGAGCCTATCAATGAGCAGTTCTTC. Amino acid sequence: CASSPNQREPINEQFF.

V and J are TRBV27 and TRBJ1-2; 8 nucleotides align to TRBD1. Trimming removed 5 bases from V and 0 bases from J; junction bases left unmatched: 2. The CDR3 covers 14 residues. The germline V gene has CDR1 MNHEY and CDR2 SMNVEV (reference sequence). Here the CDR3 DNA reads TGTGCCAGCAGTATGACAGGGGCTAACTATGGCTACACCTTC. Its translation: CASSMTGANYGYTF.

The genes are TRBV6-5 and TRBJ1-3; 7 bases map to TRBD1. Trimming took 4 bases from V and 4 from J; bases not matched to a gene: 1. This CDR3 region has 13 residues. Germline assignment: CDR1 MNHEY and CDR2 SVGAGI. CDR3 residues: CASSLDRGNTIYF. The CDR3 DNA follows: TGTGCCAGCAGTTTGGACAGGGGAAACACCATATATTTT.

V gene TRBV28 combines with J gene TRBJ1-6; D is unclear. Germline values: CDR1 MDHEN, CDR2 SYDVKM. The CDR3 spans 12 residues. Deletions cut 8 bases from V and 5 bases from J, with 7 bases between. CDR3 amino acids: CASGGDNSPLHF. CDR3 coding DNA: TGTGCCAGCGGCGGGGATAATTCACCCCTCCACTTT.

The rearrangement joins TRBV5-5 to TRBJ2-2; D not resolved. The V end lost 0 bases, the J end lost 4 bases, and 10 bases lay between the germline ends. CDR1 is SGHKS, CDR2 YYEKEE, per germline (reference sequence). This CDR3 has 15 residues. In DNA, the CDR3 is TGTGCCAGCAGCTTGGAATACCAAGCCACCGGGGAGCTGTTTTTT. Its protein is CASSLEYQATGELFF.

This clone was recorded a few times. This chain links TRBV5-5 with TRBJ2-7; 8 bases align to TRBD2. This CDR3 has 17 amino acids. V was clipped by 4 bases and J by 2 bases; unmatched bases: 14. From germline, CDR1 is SGHKS and CDR2 YYEKEE (reference sequence). CDR3 nucleotide sequence: TGTGCCAGCAGCCTGACAGGAGCCCGCGGGAGGACCTACGAGCAGTACTTC. Encoded protein: CASSLTGARGRTYEQYF.

The J gene is TRBJ1-4, the V gene TRBV18; tentative D call: TRBD1 (6 bases). Germline V CDR1 and CDR2: KGHSH, LQKENI. V lost 1 base and J lost 8, with 8 bases in between. The CDR3 is 13 amino acids. This CDR3 is CASSPRQDEKLFF. CDR3 nucleotides: TGTGCCAGCTCACCACGACAGGACGAAAAACTGTTTTTT. The variable domain in full, with the rest retrieved from reference TRBV18 and TRBJ1-4, is NAGVMQNPRHLVRRRGQEARLRCSPMKGHSHVYWYRQLPEEGLKFMVYLQKENIIDESGMPKERFSAEFPKEGPSILRIQQVVRGDSAAYFCASSPRQDEKLFFGSGTQLSVL.

The chain uses TRBV19 and TRBJ1-1, with a tentative D call TRBD1 (6 bases). CDR1 is LNHDA, CDR2 SQIVND, per germline (reference sequence). Trimming stripped 10 bases from V and 1 base from J, with 13 bases between. This CDR3 has 13 residues. The CDR3 coding sequence is TGTGCCACCACGGACAGAAGGAACACTGAAGCTTTCTTT. Translated: CATTDRRNTEAFF. The whole variable domain, filled in from reference TRBV19 and TRBJ1-1, reads DGGITQSPKYLFRKEGQNVTLSCEQNLNHDAMYWYRQDPGQGLRLIYYSQIVNDFQKGDIAEGYSVSREKKESFPLTVTSAQKNPTAFYLCATTDRRNTEAFFGQGTRLTVV.